The rows below give T cell receptor beta chains drawn from one sample of a study of T cell clones after liver transplantation. Measured with immunoSEQ multiplex PCR; TCRdb has only the in-frame clones, and not every one. Of some 15,000 clones detected, less than 85% appear once; the ten largest clones hold 25% to 30%. This material consisted of CD8+ T cells from blood, taken approximately 4 years after liver transplant. These receptors all come from a human patient who received a liver transplant. A subset of T cells may come from the graft donor. CDR3s include the opening cysteine and the closing phenylalanine or tryptophan. A D gene is named only where the DNA matches it firmly. A row's size may be missing; if present it is once, few, many or a size class.

abundance	d_gene	v_gene	j_gene	CDR3nt	CDR3aa
-	-	TRBV28	TRBJ1-5	TGTGCCAGCAGTTTATTAAGTACAGATCAGCCCCAGCATTTT	CASSLLSTDQPQHF
-	-	TRBV27	TRBJ2-7	TGTGCCAGCAGTTTCTTCTCCGGTAGCTCCTACGAGCAGTACTTC	CASSFFSGSSYEQYF
-	TRBD1	TRBV29-1	TRBJ2-7	TGCAGCGTTGCGGCAGGGGGCTTCTACGAGCAGTACTTC	CSVAAGGFYEQYF
-	-	TRBV7-6	TRBJ2-1	TGTGCCAGCAGCCACCCAAAAAGCGGAAATGAGCAGTTCTTC	CASSHPKSGNEQFF
-	-	TRBV10-2	TRBJ2-1	TGCGCCAGCAGTGAGTCGGGGTGGGCGCCTTTCAATGAGCAGTTCTTC	CASSESGWAPFNEQFF
-	TRBD1	TRBV15	TRBJ2-2	TGTGCCACCGCAACCCAACAGGGGTCCGGGGAGCTGTTTTTT	CATATQQGSGELFF
-	-	TRBV29-1	TRBJ2-1	TGCAGCGTTGAGGGCGGGGTAAGCTCCTACAATGAGCAGTTCTTC	CSVEGGVSSYNEQFF
-	-	TRBV29-1	TRBJ1-3	TGCAGCGTTGGCGGTTTGGGGAGTGGAAACACCATATATTTT	CSVGGLGSGNTIYF
few	TRBD1	TRBV7-8	TRBJ2-6	TGTGCCAGCAGCTTACCCAGGGACAGAGCTGGGGCCAACGTCCTGACTTTC	CASSLPRDRAGANVLTF
-	TRBD2	TRBV7-2	TRBJ2-1	TGTGCCAGCAGCTTAGGGGCTAGCGGCAATGAGCAGTTCTTC	CASSLGASGNEQFF
-	-	TRBV19	TRBJ2-1	TGTGCCAGTAGTGCAGGGTTCTCGGTAGATGAGCAGTTCTTC	CASSAGFSVDEQFF
-	-	TRBV5-1	TRBJ1-1	TGCGCCAGCAGCTTGGCTTCAGCGACAGGATTCATGAACACTGAAGCTTTCTTT	CASSLASATGFMNTEAFF
few	-	TRBV19	TRBJ1-1	TGTGCCAGTAGTATAAGGGGATCGACTGAAGCTTTCTTT	CASSIRGSTEAFF
-	-	TRBV10-1	TRBJ2-1	TGCGCCAGCCTTAGGGGGTATGGTGTTGAGCAGTTCTTC	CASLRGYGVEQFF
-	TRBD2	TRBV27	TRBJ2-3	TGTGCCAGCAGTTCCTCTAGCGGGAGCTCAGATACGCAGTATTTT	CASSSSSGSSDTQYF
once	TRBD1	TRBV19	TRBJ1-4	TGTGCCAGTAGTACCGGGACAGCAACTAATGAAAAACTGTTTTTT	CASSTGTATNEKLFF
-	-	TRBV7-2	TRBJ2-3	TGTGCCAGCAGCGTATATAGCGGCAGCACAGATACGCAGTATTTT	CASSVYSGSTDTQYF
few	-	TRBV5-1	TRBJ2-2	TGCGCCAGCAGCTTGGCCCCGGGGGAAACCGGGGAGCTGTTTTTT	CASSLAPGETGELFF
-	-	TRBV19	TRBJ2-1	TGTGCCAGTAGTATAGGGTACAATGAGCAGTTCTTC	CASSIGYNEQFF
-	-	TRBV28	TRBJ1-4	TGTGCCAGCAGTTCAACCGGGGAGGGACGAGAAAAACTGTTTTTT	CASSSTGEGREKLFF
-	-	TRBV4-2	TRBJ2-2	TGTGCCAGCAGCCAAGATAGGGGACCGGGGAGTGAGAACGCCGGGGAGCTGTTTTTT	CASSQDRGPGSENAGELFF
-	TRBD2	TRBV6-1	TRBJ2-3	TGTGCCAGCAGTGATGGACTAGCGGGAGGGCCTTTCGCAGATACGCAGTATTTT	CASSDGLAGGPFADTQYF
once	-	TRBV20-1	TRBJ1-2	TGCAGTGCCCCGGTCCCCTCTGGCTACACCTTC	CSAPVPSGYTF
-	-	TRBV5-1	TRBJ2-1	TGCGCCAGCAGCTATTTGGGGGGCCCATCCTCCTACAATGAGCAGTTCTTC	CASSYLGGPSSYNEQFF
-	TRBD2	TRBV29-1	TRBJ2-2	TGCAGCGTCCTTTCGGGGACTAGCGGCAACACCGGGGAGCTGTTTTTT	CSVLSGTSGNTGELFF
-	-	TRBV5-4	TRBJ2-7	TGTGCCAGCGGGTTAGGTGGCTCCTACGAGCAGTACTTC	CASGLGGSYEQYF
once	TRBD2	TRBV6-5	TRBJ2-5	TGTGCCAGCATGGGTAGCGGGAGGCCACAAGAGACCCAGTACTTC	CASMGSGRPQETQYF
-	-	TRBV19	TRBJ1-5	TGTGCCAGTAGTATAGATCTGTCCAATCAGCCCCAGCATTTT	CASSIDLSNQPQHF
-	TRBD2	TRBV9	TRBJ2-2	TGTGCCAGCAGCCGATTCACGACTAGCTCATCGAACACCGGGGAGCTGTTTTTT	CASSRFTTSSSNTGELFF
-	-	TRBV4-3	TRBJ1-5	TGCGCCAGCAGCCCCGACGCAGGAGGCAATCAGCCCCAGCATTTT	CASSPDAGGNQPQHF
-	-	TRBV9	TRBJ1-3	TGTGCCAGCAGCGACAGGTCCTATAACTCTGGAAACACCATATATTTT	CASSDRSYNSGNTIYF
-	-	TRBV5-1	TRBJ2-7	TGCGCCAGCAGCTCCCACCTAAGCTCCTACGAGCAGTACTTC	CASSSHLSSYEQYF
-	-	TRBV6-5	TRBJ1-2	TGTGCCAGCAGTACCGGGCGTGTCTCTGGCTACACCTTC	CASSTGRVSGYTF
-	-	TRBV5-4	TRBJ1-2	TGTGCCAGCAGAGAGTTTCCGATGGGCTACACCTTC	CASREFPMGYTF
-	TRBD2	TRBV27	TRBJ2-1	TGTGCCAGCAGTCCCCCGGGGAGGGGAGGGCAAGGTGGGCAGTTCTTC	CASSPPGRGGQGGQFF
-	-	TRBV15	TRBJ1-4	TGTGCCACCAGCAGAGATTTGGACAGACTTAATGAAAAACTGTTTTTT	CATSRDLDRLNEKLFF
-	-	TRBV27	TRBJ1-1	TGTGCCAGCAGTTTACCTAACAGTGAAGCTTTCTTT	CASSLPNSEAFF
-	-	TRBV19	TRBJ2-1	TGTGCCAGTAGTATGGGTGTGTACAATGAGCAGTTCTTC	CASSMGVYNEQFF
-	-	TRBV6-4	TRBJ2-6	TGTGCCAGCAGTGACGGAACCTCTGGGGCCAACGTCCTGACTTTC	CASSDGTSGANVLTF
-	-	TRBV9	TRBJ2-1	TGTGCCAGCAGCGCGCGGGGGCCCTCCTACAATGAGCAGTTCTTC	CASSARGPSYNEQFF
few	-	TRBV5-1	TRBJ2-7	TGCGCCAGCAGCCCGGGGGACAAGTCCTACGAGCAGTACTTC	CASSPGDKSYEQYF
few	-	TRBV7-3	TRBJ1-1	TGTGCCAGCAGCTTGTGGCAGACGAACACTGAAGCTTTCTTT	CASSLWQTNTEAFF
once	TRBD1	TRBV4-1	TRBJ1-2	TGCGCCAGCAGCCAAGAATTTGGGATAGTAACAGGGGGCGATGGCTACACCTTC	CASSQEFGIVTGGDGYTF
-	TRBD1	TRBV7-2	TRBJ2-5	TGTGCCAGCAGCTTAGGACCCGGGACAGGGGGCGAGGAGACCCAGTACTTC	CASSLGPGTGGEETQYF